These 17 T cell receptor beta chains came from one sample sequenced in a study of CD8+ T cells in alopecia areata. cDNA reverse transcribed from extracted RNA served as the sequencing template. Method: immunoSEQ multiplex PCR; TCRdb's copy keeps in-frame clones and lacks some. The repertoire includes 140,000 to 150,000 clones, approximately 50% of them detected once, and 0.85% to 1% sits in the top ten. The specimen was CD4+ T cells sorted from blood, collected at week 0. The receptors derive from a human donor with alopecia areata.

The chain joins TRBV27 to TRBJ1-5; the match to TRBD1 covers 7 bases. There are 17 residues in the CDR3. Germline V CDR1 and CDR2: MNHEY, SMNVEV (reference sequence). J lost 6 bases, V lost 0 bases, and 11 bases had no gene match. CDR3 protein: CASSLSITRGGSQPQHF. In DNA, the CDR3 is TGTGCCAGCAGTTTATCGATAACACGAGGGGGCAGTCAGCCCCAGCATTTT.

The chain combines TRBV15 with TRBJ2-3; D remains unclear. Germline V CDR1 and CDR2: LNHNV, YYDKDF (reference sequence). Trimming left V 1 base short and J 4 bases short, with 9 bases between. The CDR3 has 14 residues. The CDR3 sequence is CATSRVAASDTQYF. CDR3 nucleotides: TGTGCCACCAGCAGAGTGGCCGCGTCAGATACGCAGTATTTT.

This clone appeared a single time. The rearrangement links TRBV7-2 to TRBJ2-7; 10 bases agree with TRBD2. Germline CDR1 is SGHTA and CDR2 is FQGNSA. The trim removed 4 bases at V and 2 bases at J, leaving 5 bases unmatched. The CDR3 is made up of 15 amino acids. CDR3 nucleotides: TGTGCCAGCAGCTCGCTAGCGGGAGCCCCCTACGAGCAGTACTTC. It yields the protein CASSSLAGAPYEQYF. The full variable domain, with the rest looked up from reference TRBV7-2 and TRBJ2-7, is GAGVSQSPSNKVTEKGKDVELRCDPISGHTALYWYRQSLGQGLEFLIYFQGNSAPDKSGLPSDRFSAERTGGSVSTLTIQRTQQEDSAVYLCASSSLAGAPYEQYFGPGTRLTVT.

This clone was observed a handful of times. V gene TRBV5-1 combines with J gene TRBJ2-6; 12 bases agree with TRBD1. This CDR3 has 17 amino acids. Per germline, CDR1 SGHRS and CDR2 YFSETQ. V shed 4 bases, J shed 2 bases, and the junction held 4 bases outside the gene matches. CDR3 in DNA: TGCGCCAGCAGCCGGGGACAGGGGGCGACTGGGGCCAACGTCCTGACTTTC. Translation gives CASSRGQGATGANVLTF.

The chain has TRBV5-1 and TRBJ2-3; D gene unclear. Germline loops: CDR1 SGHRS, CDR2 YFSETQ. V was pared by 1 base and J by 4 bases, with 7 bases between. This CDR3 comprises 13 residues. The CDR3 region is CASSLSLADTQYF. The CDR3 DNA reads TGCGCCAGCAGCTTGTCCCTAGCAGATACGCAGTATTTT.

This clone was seen just once. The chain has TRBV7-9 and TRBJ2-5; 7 bases align to TRBD2. The germline gives CDR1 SEHNR, CDR2 FQNEAQ (reference sequence). The CDR3 spans 15 residues. V shed 4 bases and J 1 base; nucleotides not matched to a gene: 6. CDR3 loop: CASSSSGTTQETQYF. The CDR3, as DNA: TGTGCCAGCAGCTCGTCCGGGACTACCCAAGAGACCCAGTACTTC. The full variable domain, rest sourced from reference TRBV7-9 and TRBJ2-5, is DTGVSQNPRHKITKRGQNVTFRCDPISEHNRLYWYRQTLGQGPEFLTYFQNEAQLEKSRLLSDRFSAERPKGSFSTLEIQRTEQGDSAMYLCASSSSGTTQETQYFGPGTRLLVL.

V gene TRBV30 combines with J gene TRBJ1-5; D is possibly TRBD1 (6 bases). The CDR3 length is 14 residues. Germline V lookup: CDR1 GTSNPN, CDR2 SVGIG (reference sequence). V lost 4 bases and J 4 bases, leaving 14 bases between the germline ends. CDR3 bases: TGTGCCTGGAATAGCGGGCAGGGGAATCAGCCCCAGCATTTT. It specifies CAWNSGQGNQPQHF.

Ten or more counts support this clone. The chain recombines TRBV7-8 with TRBJ1-1; D may be TRBD1 (5 bases). Germline V CDR1 and CDR2: SGHVS, FQNEAQ. Trimming stripped 4 bases from V and 11 bases from J, with 35 bases between. This CDR3 has 19 residues. CDR3 loop: CASSSLLFTQQGLGEKAFF. CDR3 bases: TGTGCCAGCAGCTCCCTGCTCTTCACCCAGCAGGGTCTGGGGGAAAAGGCTTTCTTT.

Turning to this clone: A junction boundary mismatches the germline segment, possibly from a read error. The V call is TRBV29-1, the J call TRBJ1-2; 9 positions match TRBD1. The germline gives CDR1 SQVTM, CDR2 ANQGSEA. The CDR3 is 13 residues long. In nucleotides, the CDR3 is TGCAGCGTTGAGGCTAGGGACAGGGTACGGCTTAGCTTC. Protein: CSVEARDRVRLSF.

This clone was picked up a small number of times. This CDR3 is CASSYGTGGNQPQHF. The CDR3 DNA reads as TGTGCCAGCAGTTACGGGACAGGGGGCAATCAGCCCCAGCATTTT. V and J are TRBV6-6 and TRBJ1-5; 10 nucleotides match TRBD1. The CDR3 is made up of 15 amino acids. Germline V gives CDR1 MNHNY, CDR2 SVGAGI (reference sequence). V gave up 2 bases and J gave up 2 bases; unmatched junction bases: 0.

The chain's CDR3 is CSVEDSRGGTSNEQFF. The CDR3 nucleotides are TGCAGCGTTGAAGATAGCCGCGGGGGCACGAGCAATGAGCAGTTCTTC. The genes are TRBV29-1 and TRBJ2-1, with a possible D match to TRBD2 (7 bases). Germline loops: CDR1 SQVTM, CDR2 ANQGSEA. V was shortened by 0 bases and J by 6 bases, with 18 bases between the two germline ends. The CDR3 consists of 16 residues.

This clone was seen only a few times. This chain joins TRBV30 and TRBJ2-7, with D perhaps TRBD2 (6 bases). The CDR3 spans 12 residues. V lost 4 bases and J lost 6, with 13 bases in between. Per germline, CDR1 GTSNPN and CDR2 SVGIG (reference sequence). CDR3 in DNA: TGTGCCTGGACGGGACTTACTTCCGAGCAGTACTTC. This encodes CAWTGLTSEQYF.

V is TRBV30 and J is TRBJ2-7; D tentatively reads TRBD1 or TRBD2 (6 bases each). CDR3 size: 10 residues. Germline V gives CDR1 GTSNPN, CDR2 SVGIG (reference sequence). The CDR3 region has the DNA TGTGCGGGGGGCACCCACGAGCAGTACTTC. This sequence encodes CAGGTHEQYF.

This clone showed up just a few times. This chain connects TRBV29-1 to TRBJ2-1; the D call may be TRBD1 or TRBD2 (5 bases each). Trimming took 3 bases from V and 0 from J, leaving 9 bases between them. The CDR3 extends over 14 amino acids. Germline V gene sequence: CDR1 SQVTM, CDR2 ANQGSEA. The CDR3 sequence: CSVEGTSSYNEQFF. The CDR3 DNA follows: TGCAGCGTTGAGGGGACCAGCTCCTACAATGAGCAGTTCTTC.

The chain has TRBV4-2 and TRBJ2-1; TRBD2 is a possible D gene (6 bases). The CDR3 totals 13 residues. Germline CDR1 and CDR2: LGHNA and YNFKEQ. V was trimmed by 1 base and J by 6 bases, leaving 7 bases between them. The DNA of the CDR3 is TGTGCCAGCAGCCAAGGACTAGGCAATGAGCAGTTCTTC. Translated: CASSQGLGNEQFF.

This clone has a count of ten or more. This sequence joins TRBV7-8 and TRBJ2-7; possible D gene TRBD1, 6 bases. V gave up 2 bases and J gave up 2 bases, with 10 bases separating them. Germline V gene sequence: CDR1 SGHVS, CDR2 FQNEAQ. This CDR3 is 14 amino acids long. The CDR3 sequence: CASSLIQGPYEQYF. The CDR3, as DNA: TGTGCCAGCAGCTTAATCCAGGGGCCCTACGAGCAGTACTTC.

The gene calls are TRBV4-1 and TRBJ1-5; D call uncertain. Trimming pared 6 bases from V and 5 bases from J, leaving 17 bases between. The germline V gene encodes CDR1 MGHRA and CDR2 YSYEKL. This CDR3 spans 15 amino acids. In nucleotides, the CDR3 is TGCGCCAGCAGTCAAAGGGAAGGAAACTATCAGCCCCAGCATTTT. Protein product: CASSQREGNYQPQHF.